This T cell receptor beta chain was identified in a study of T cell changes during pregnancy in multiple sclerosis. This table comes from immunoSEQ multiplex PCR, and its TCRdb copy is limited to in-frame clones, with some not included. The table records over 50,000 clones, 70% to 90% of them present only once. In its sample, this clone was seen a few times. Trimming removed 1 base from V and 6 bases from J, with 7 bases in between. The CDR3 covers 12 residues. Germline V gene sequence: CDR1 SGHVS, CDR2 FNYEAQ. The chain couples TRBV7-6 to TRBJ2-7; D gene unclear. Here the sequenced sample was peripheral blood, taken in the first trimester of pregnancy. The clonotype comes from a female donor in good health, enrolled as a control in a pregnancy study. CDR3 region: CASSLDGGEQYF. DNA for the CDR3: TGTGCCAGCAGCTTAGACGGCGGCGAGCAGTACTTC.